Shown below are 8 T cell receptor beta chains from a single sample sequenced in a study of CD8 T cells in ankylosing spondylitis. Whole-study results and caveats: For ankylosing spondylitis blood, a TCR beta motif of 7 or 8 highly homologous variants appeared characteristic.

What these receptors recognize is not known. Each CDR3 protein gets one entry after TCRdb re-called the 5' RACE reads with MiXCR. The sample holds around 770,000 distinct CDR3 sequences, around a fifth seen once. Sequencing was carried out using blood, either unsorted or a sorted T cell fraction (not recorded which). The receptors stem from a male donor with ankylosing spondylitis.

This clonotype has a handful of counts. The V and J genes are TRBV20-1 and TRBJ2-5; D might be TRBD1 (6 bases). The CDR3 loop spans 17 amino acids. The germline V and J ends were trimmed by 3 bases and 0 bases, with 20 bases remaining between them. In germline, CDR1 is DFQATT, CDR2 SNEGSKA (reference sequence). Here the CDR3 reads CSASDYNGTPHQETQYF. The CDR3 coding sequence is TGCAGTGCTAGTGACTATAACGGGACACCGCACCAAGAGACCCAGTACTTC.

The chain recombines TRBV12-3 or TRBV12-4 with TRBJ2-4; possible D gene TRBD1, 5 bases. The CDR3 extends over 15 amino acids. Deletions cut 5 bases from V and 1 base from J, with 12 bases between. DNA for the CDR3: TGTGCCAGCAGTCCCCAGGCAGGGGCCAAAAACATTCAGTACTTC. Translated: CASSPQAGAKNIQYF.

This clonotype was counted only a few times. The genes are TRBV28 and TRBJ1-2; D remains ambiguous. The V gene's germline CDR1 is MDHEN and CDR2 SYDVKM. Trimming left V 6 bases short and J 4 bases short, with 6 bases between. CDR3 size: 11 residues. As DNA, the CDR3 is TGTGCCAGCAGCGGGATCTATGGCTACACCTTC. Protein sequence: CASSGIYGYTF.

The chain combines TRBV12-3 or TRBV12-4 with TRBJ1-6; 7 bases match TRBD1. The length of the CDR3 is 16 residues. Losses at the gene ends were 2 bases for V and 13 bases for J; bases not matched to a gene: 14. CDR3 amino acids: CASSLSSGTDSFPLHF. CDR3 DNA sequence: TGTGCCAGCAGTTTATCATCCGGGACAGACAGTTTCCCCCTCCACTTT.

This clonotype was seen a few times. The chain is built from TRBV6-5 and TRBJ1-1; 8 nucleotides match TRBD1. Per germline, CDR1 MNHEY and CDR2 SVGAGI. V gave up 8 bases and J gave up 2 bases; unmatched junction bases: 10. The CDR3 has 15 residues. In DNA form, the CDR3 reads TGTGCCAGCGCTACGCGACAGGGGTATAACACTGAAGCTTTCTTT. Protein: CASATRQGYNTEAFF.

CDR3 sequence reads: CSVVGAGEQYF. In DNA form, the CDR3 reads TGCAGCGTCGTCGGGGCCGGAGAGCAGTACTTC. The rearrangement joins TRBV29-1 to TRBJ2-7; either TRBD1 or TRBD2 may supply D (5 bases each). This CDR3 is built from 11 residues. The V gene's germline CDR1 is SQVTM and CDR2 ANQGSEA. Trimming removed 6 bases from V and 7 bases from J, with 13 bases in between.

In this sample, this clonotype turned up a few times. The genes are TRBV20-1 and TRBJ2-2; 7 nucleotides match TRBD1. The germline gives CDR1 DFQATT, CDR2 SNEGSKA (reference sequence). The trim removed 6 bases at V and 8 bases at J, leaving 15 bases unmatched. This CDR3 spans 15 amino acids. The CDR3 region has the DNA TGCAGTGCAACCCCTGACAGGGAATACTCGGGGGAGCTGTTTTTT. Its translation is CSATPDREYSGELFF.

The rearrangement uses TRBV3-1 and TRBJ1-2; the D is unclear. The CDR3 loop spans 15 amino acids. V was cut by 1 base and J by 4 bases, with 13 bases left in between. Germline values: CDR1 LGHDT, CDR2 YNNKEL (reference sequence). The CDR3 DNA follows: TGTGCCAGCAGCCAAGGGGTAGGGAGAAGCTATGGCTACACCTTC. It codes for CASSQGVGRSYGYTF.